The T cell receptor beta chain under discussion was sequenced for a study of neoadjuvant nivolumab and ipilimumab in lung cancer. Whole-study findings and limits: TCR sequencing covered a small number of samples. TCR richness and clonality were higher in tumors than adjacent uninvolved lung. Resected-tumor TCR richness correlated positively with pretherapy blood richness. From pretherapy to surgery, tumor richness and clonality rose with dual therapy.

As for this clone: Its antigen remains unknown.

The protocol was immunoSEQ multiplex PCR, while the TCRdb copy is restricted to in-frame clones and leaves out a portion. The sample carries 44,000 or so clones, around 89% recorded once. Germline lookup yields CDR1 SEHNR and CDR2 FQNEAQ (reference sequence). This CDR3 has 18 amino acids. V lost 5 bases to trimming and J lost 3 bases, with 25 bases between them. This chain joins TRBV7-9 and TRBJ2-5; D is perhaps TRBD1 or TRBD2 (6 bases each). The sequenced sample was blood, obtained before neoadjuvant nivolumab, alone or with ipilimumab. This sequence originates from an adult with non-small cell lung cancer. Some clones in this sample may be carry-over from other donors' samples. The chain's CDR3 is CASSLSARGRTLEETQYF. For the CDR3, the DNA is TGTGCCAGCAGCCTCTCCGCTCGGGGGCGAACCTTAGAAGAGACCCAGTACTTC.